These 12 T cell receptor beta chains were sequenced from one sample in a study of OX40 agonist ivuxolimab in advanced cancers. Generated by immunoSEQ multiplex PCR, the TCRdb table keeps only in-frame clones and is missing some. The data show 35,000 to 45,000 clones, about four fifths seen once. Specimen: CD4+ or CD8+ T cells sorted from blood, collected in a trial of the OX40 agonist ivuxolimab. All receptors derive from an adult with an advanced solid tumor such as melanoma, head and neck, liver or kidney cancer.

The rearrangement links TRBV6-5 to TRBJ2-7; D ambiguous. Germline CDR1 and CDR2: MNHEY and SVGAGI. Trimming took 5 bases from V and 10 from J, leaving 12 bases between them. The CDR3 contains 11 residues. CDR3 region: CASSGRGAQYF. The CDR3 bases are TGTGCCAGCAGTGGCCGAGGCGCCCAGTACTTC.

V is TRBV6-6 and J is TRBJ1-6, with 7 bases lining up with TRBD1. The CDR3 contains 14 residues. CDR1 is MNHNY and CDR2 is SVGAGI in the germline V gene (reference sequence). V lost 8 bases to trimming and J lost 3 bases; unmatched junction nucleotides: 4. CDR3 amino acids: CASSGTVYNSPLHF. CDR3 in DNA: TGTGCCAGCTCTGGGACAGTCTATAATTCACCCCTCCACTTT.

This clone was seen only once. The same CDR3 is also encoded by other DNA sequences in this sample. The chain is built from TRBV5-6 and TRBJ1-1; D gene uncertain. V was pared by 2 bases and J by 7 bases, with 9 bases between. CDR1 is SGHDT and CDR2 is YYEEEE in the germline V gene. The CDR3 extends over 12 amino acids. CDR3 sequence: CASSFDANEAFF. CDR3 bases: TGTGCCAGCAGCTTTGACGCCAATGAAGCTTTCTTT.

The gene calls are TRBV7-9 and TRBJ1-1; a possible D gene is TRBD1 (6 bases). The CDR3 sequence is 14 residues long. Germline V lookup: CDR1 SEHNR, CDR2 FQNEAQ (reference sequence). Trimming shortened V by 4 bases and J by 8 bases, and 17 bases separated the two germline ends. CDR3 amino acids: CASSSTGAINEAFF. Written as DNA, the CDR3 is TGTGCCAGCAGCTCGACAGGAGCCATAAACGAAGCTTTCTTT.

The chain recombines TRBV6-5 with TRBJ2-7; possibly TRBD1 for D (5 bases). Germline CDR1 and CDR2: MNHEY and SVGAGI. V lost 8 bases to trimming and J lost 9 bases, with 14 bases between them. This CDR3 comprises 11 residues. CDR3 bases: TGTGCCAGCGCAGGGCAAGGTGGGCAGTACTTC. Protein product: CASAGQGGQYF.

The V and J genes are TRBV10-3 and TRBJ1-1; 8 nucleotides agree with TRBD1. CDR1 is ENHRY and CDR2 is SYGVKD in the germline V gene. The CDR3 contains 14 residues. J lost 2 bases, V lost 10 bases, and 9 bases had no gene match. The CDR3 bases are TGTGCCACCCAATCGGACAGGGCCAACACTGAAGCTTTCTTT. Protein: CATQSDRANTEAFF.

This clone was counted only a few times. The chain recombines TRBV4-2 with TRBJ2-5; 7 bases align to TRBD2. Germline assignment: CDR1 LGHNA and CDR2 YNFKEQ. J gave up 2 bases and V 3 bases, and 6 bases lay outside the gene matches. This CDR3 region has 15 residues. CDR3 bases: TGTGCCAGCAGCCAGGTACTAGCGTTTCAAGAGACCCAGTACTTC. This encodes CASSQVLAFQETQYF.

The chain uses TRBV9 and TRBJ1-2; D is unresolved. The CDR3 contains 13 residues. V was shortened by 4 bases and J by 1 base, with 8 bases between the two germline ends. Per germline, CDR1 SGDLS and CDR2 YYNGEE. The CDR3, as DNA: TGTGCCAGCAGCCCCGATTATAACTATGGCTACACCTTC. It yields the protein CASSPDYNYGYTF.

Concerning this clone: A far bigger clonotype differs at one base, so this is likely a read error. The CDR3 here is CASATGSTNEKPFF. CDR3 DNA: TGCGCCAGCGCCACGGGTTCCACTAATGAAAAACCGTTTTTT. This chain uses TRBV5-1 with TRBJ1-4; D is undetermined. The CDR3 runs to 14 residues. The germline V gene encodes CDR1 SGHRS and CDR2 YFSETQ.

V is TRBV4-1 and J is TRBJ2-7, with D tentatively TRBD1 (6 bases). The CDR3 is 15 amino acids. The germline CDR1 and CDR2 sequences are MGHRA and YSYEKL. V dropped 1 base and J dropped 2 bases, with 12 bases sitting between them. The DNA for the CDR3 is TGCGCCAGCAGCCAAGGTGGTCAGGGGACCTACGAGCAGTACTTC. Residues: CASSQGGQGTYEQYF.

This chain uses TRBV7-3 with TRBJ2-3; tentatively, D is TRBD1 or TRBD2 (5 bases each). The V gene's germline CDR1 is SGHTA and CDR2 FQGTGA. The CDR3 is 15 residues long. Trimming took off 2 bases at V and 3 bases at J, with 12 bases between the two ends. In DNA, the CDR3 is TGTGCCAGCAGCTTAGAGGGGAGAGGGACAGATACGCAGTATTTT. Its protein is CASSLEGRGTDTQYF.

The chain carries TRBV19 and TRBJ2-1; D might be TRBD1 or TRBD2, each matching 6 bases. The CDR3 loop spans 14 amino acids. CDR1 and CDR2 (germline): LNHDA, SQIVND (reference sequence). The V end was cut by 2 bases, the J end by 6 bases, with 11 bases between. The CDR3 nucleotides read TGTGCCAGTAGTATAAGGGGGGCAGGCAATGAGCAGTTCTTC. Amino acid sequence: CASSIRGAGNEQFF.